This TCR beta chain appears in the sequencing data of a study of Graves' ophthalmopathy and Graves' hyperthyroidism. Beta-chain TCR CDR3 regions were amplified from RNA transcripts. Scientists carried out first-round RT-PCR using HTBI primers and then a second-round multiplex PCR. Using its own MiXCR run on the multiplex PCR reads, TCRdb lists one record per CDR3 protein. The table lists approximately 160,000 distinct CDR3 sequences, less than 45% of them singletons. A duration under 3 months, NOSPECS ≥4, CAS ≥3 and moderate-to-severe activity characterized the donors with ophthalmopathy. Orbital computed tomography, together with clinical symptoms, serum thyroxine, TRAb and thyroid ultrasound, was used for diagnosis. V shed 4 bases and J shed 2 bases, with 14 bases lying between them. The CDR3 has 15 amino acids. CDR1 and CDR2 (germline): SGHVS, FQNEAQ.

What was sequenced was peripheral blood. The chain links TRBV7-8 to TRBJ2-5, with D possibly TRBD1 on 6 matching bases. This TCR was recovered from a woman between 40 and 50 years old with Graves' ophthalmopathy. This CDR3 reads CASSSSTGLQETQYF. As DNA, the CDR3 is TGTGCCAGCAGCTCTTCGACAGGCCTACAAGAGACCCAGTACTTC.